A selection of T cell receptor beta chains follows, all from one sample in a study of T cells in Graves' hyperthyroidism and ophthalmopathy. TCRdb itself ran the multiplex PCR reads through MiXCR, one entry per CDR3 protein. The data show under 300,000 distinct CDR3 sequences, about 14% seen once. Input material: blood. These receptors were collected from a woman between 25 and 40 years old with Graves' hyperthyroidism that later progressed to Graves' ophthalmopathy. Each CDR3 is given with its conserved first and last residue. A D gene is named only where the DNA matches it firmly. Size is omitted from some rows. Given values are once, few, many or a class for expanded clones.

cdr3_length	d_call	clone_size	v_call	j_call	cdr3_aa
13	.	.	TRBV30	TRBJ2-7	CAWGQPPTYEQYF
13	.	many	TRBV3-1	TRBJ2-5	CASSHTGEETQYF
16	.	few	TRBV5-1	TRBJ2-3	CASSFGPQGTTDTQYF
11	.	.	TRBV9	TRBJ2-7	CASSVGEEQYF
17	.	few	TRBV7-9	TRBJ2-3	CASSLGDWVSNTDTQYF
15	.	many	TRBV20-1	TRBJ2-5	CSARDSGPTEETQYF
14	TRBD1	.	TRBV28	TRBJ2-7	CASSPGTVGLEQYF
15	.	.	TRBV7-9	TRBJ2-3	CASRPQGRSTDTQYF
12	.	.	TRBV29-1	TRBJ2-7	CSVQDTPYEQYF
15	TRBD1	many	TRBV6-1	TRBJ1-1	CASSDPGTGTDEAFF
15	TRBD2	.	TRBV12-3/TRBV12-4	TRBJ2-3	CASSSRGASTDTQYF
12	.	many	TRBV5-5	TRBJ2-1	CASSSTVYEQFF
18	TRBD1	many	TRBV6-2/TRBV6-3	TRBJ2-1	CASSYRRQGQYFYNEQFF
22	.	many	TRBV6-6	TRBJ1-5	CASSYSSKVWLMETRGSQPQHF
15	.	.	TRBV9	TRBJ1-1	CASSVTEYMNTEAFF
18	TRBD2	.	TRBV20-1	TRBJ2-4	CSASRGTSGSTAKNIQYF
15	.	many	TRBV4-3	TRBJ1-1	CASSQDRDENTEAFF
14	TRBD2	many	TRBV27	TRBJ2-1	CASSFGGLGNEQFF